The clone carrying this T cell receptor (beta chain) was seen only a few times. The target antigen is unknown. Constant-segment-primed 5'RACE gave TCR alpha and TCR beta cDNA libraries with sample barcodes and UMIs. Each CDR3 protein gets one entry after TCRdb re-called the 5' RACE reads with MiXCR. The table lists approximately 290,000 distinct CDR3 sequences, 8% to 10% of them singletons. Trimming at V came to 1 base and at J to 2 bases, leaving 3 bases not matched to a gene. Germline assignment: CDR1 SGHRS and CDR2 YFSETQ. The CDR3 has 14 residues. These data belong to a study of T-cell memory formation after mild COVID-19. Study outcomes and limitations: Researchers found some responding clones in pre-infection memory, a sign that cross-reactive memory joined.

This TCR came from a man between 18 and 29 years old who had mild COVID-19 (a few samples of this study predate the infection). Cell type and time point are not known. The chain has TRBV5-1 and TRBJ2-7; 7 bases are shared with TRBD1. The specimen sequenced was PBMCs or a T cell subset sorted from them (not recorded which). CDR3 protein: CASSLTGAAYEQYV. The DNA of the CDR3 is TGCGCCAGCAGCTTGACAGGGGCGGCCTACGAGCAGTACGTC.